These 15 T cell receptor beta chains were all obtained from the same sample, sequenced in a study of PD-1 blockade in classical Hodgkin lymphoma. Assay: immunoSEQ multiplex PCR; the TCRdb copy retains only in-frame clones and omits some. This table has some 38,000 clones, approximately 82% appearing once. Each of the patients experienced relapse following autologous stem cell transplantation, and their brentuximab vedotin exposure differed. The sequenced sample was peripheral blood mononuclear cells (PBMCs), obtained before the second cycle of nivolumab. The receptor source for this set is a human donor with classical Hodgkin lymphoma.

This clone has only one observation. The V call is TRBV4-2, the J call TRBJ2-3, with 14 bases identical to TRBD2. The trim removed 3 bases at V and 2 bases at J, leaving 1 base unmatched. The germline gives CDR1 LGHNA, CDR2 YNFKEQ. This CDR3 has 16 amino acids. The CDR3 is CASSQGLAGDTDTQYF. The CDR3, as DNA: TGTGCCAGCAGCCAGGGACTAGCGGGGGACACAGATACGCAGTATTTT.

In its sample, this clone was seen a few times. CDR3 sequence: CRTGGNTEAFF. CDR3 DNA sequence: TGCAGGACAGGGGGTAACACTGAAGCTTTCTTT. The chain recombines TRBV20-1 with TRBJ1-1; 9 positions match TRBD1. The CDR3 length is 11 residues. Germline CDR1 DFQATT, CDR2 SNEGSKA (reference sequence).

The chain combines TRBV6-5 with TRBJ2-7; D remains unclear. CDR1 is MNHEY and CDR2 is SVGAGI in the germline V gene. Trimming left V 0 bases short and J 0 bases short, with 6 bases between. The CDR3 consists of 14 residues. CDR3 DNA: TGTGCCAGCAGTTACTCGGCAGACTCCTACGAGCAGTACTTC. It encodes CASSYSADSYEQYF.

V and J are TRBV19 and TRBJ1-5, with D perhaps matching TRBD1 (5 bases). Trimming shortened V by 5 bases and J by 0 bases, and 14 bases separated the two germline ends. The CDR3 is 16 amino acids. CDR1 and CDR2 (germline): LNHDA, SQIVND (reference sequence). The CDR3 DNA reads TGTGCCAGTAGTGCACGCGGGGGAATTAGCAATCAGCCCCAGCATTTT. Translated: CASSARGGISNQPQHF.

The V call is TRBV7-2, the J call TRBJ2-7; D may be TRBD1 or TRBD2 (5 bases each). Germline lookup yields CDR1 SGHTA and CDR2 FQGNSA. The CDR3 runs to 13 residues. Trimming left V 4 bases short and J 1 base short, with 8 bases between. The CDR3 nucleotides are TGTGCCAGCAGCTGGGGACCGTCCTACGAGCAGTACTTC. Its protein is CASSWGPSYEQYF.

This rearrangement joins TRBV5-6 to TRBJ1-1; possible D gene TRBD1, 5 bases. Germline CDR1 is SGHDT and CDR2 is YYEEEE. Trimming left V 4 bases short and J 7 bases short, with 20 bases between. The length of the CDR3 is 15 residues. The CDR3 nucleotides read TGTGCCAGCAGCCGGACTGGGGGGGAGTATTTTGAAGCTTTCTTT. Translated, it gives CASSRTGGEYFEAFF.

The chain recombines TRBV4-1 with TRBJ2-3, with D unresolved. Germline loops: CDR1 MGHRA, CDR2 YSYEKL. The V and J ends lost 1 base and 0 bases respectively, with 5 bases between them. The CDR3 totals 14 residues. CDR3 in DNA: TGCGCCAGCAGCCAAGGCCGCAGCACAGATACGCAGTATTTT. Its protein is CASSQGRSTDTQYF.

V gene TRBV11-3 combines with J gene TRBJ2-2; tentative D call: TRBD2 (7 bases). Germline-derived CDR1 and CDR2 are SGHNT and YENEEA. V was cut by 2 bases and J by 0 bases, with 10 bases left in between. This CDR3 has 16 amino acids. CDR3 region: CASSLRGATNTGELFF. CDR3 coding DNA: TGTGCCAGCAGCTTACGGGGGGCCACGAACACCGGGGAGCTGTTTTTT.

The chain couples TRBV6-5 to TRBJ2-7, with 10 positions matching TRBD2. Germline loops: CDR1 MNHEY, CDR2 SVGAGI. Unmatched junction bases numbered 1, after V lost 4 bases and J lost 1 base. CDR3 length equals 14 residues. CDR3 DNA: TGTGCCAGCAGTTTGACTAGCGGGTCCTACGAGCAGTACTTC. Translated, it gives CASSLTSGSYEQYF.

The CDR3 sequence: CASSPRLQETQYF. In nucleotides, the CDR3 is TGTGCCAGCTCACCAAGGCTGCAAGAGACCCAGTACTTC. This chain joins TRBV18 and TRBJ2-5; unclear D gene. Per germline, CDR1 KGHSH and CDR2 LQKENI. The V and J ends lost 2 bases and 2 bases respectively, with 6 bases between them. This CDR3 is 13 amino acids long. Combining the CDR3 with reference TRBV18 and TRBJ2-5 gives the whole variable domain NAGVMQNPRHLVRRRGQEARLRCSPMKGHSHVYWYRQLPEEGLKFMVYLQKENIIDESGMPKERFSAEFPKEGPSILRIQQVVRGDSAAYFCASSPRLQETQYFGPGTRLLVL.

The V gene is TRBV29-1, the J gene TRBJ2-3; D is possibly TRBD1 or TRBD2 (5 bases each). Germline assignment: CDR1 SQVTM and CDR2 ANQGSEA. With 6 bases removed from V and 1 base from J, the gap between germline ends came to 11 bases. CDR3 length: 13 residues. CDR3 in amino acids: CSVRVGRTDTQYF. The CDR3 nucleotides read TGCAGCGTGAGGGTGGGGCGCACAGATACGCAGTATTTT.

This chain links TRBV9 with TRBJ2-3, with 9 bases matching TRBD2. The CDR3 runs 16 residues. Germline CDR1 SGDLS, CDR2 YYNGEE. The J segment lost 4 bases and the V segment lost 2 bases, leaving 8 bases of the junction unmatched. This CDR3 is CASSVTGTSTPDTQYF. The CDR3 DNA is TGTGCCAGCAGCGTGACCGGGACTAGCACACCAGATACGCAGTATTTT.

The chain couples TRBV7-9 to TRBJ2-2, with D uncertain. The length of the CDR3 is 14 residues. CDR1 is SEHNR and CDR2 is FQNEAQ in the germline V gene (reference sequence). V was cut by 1 base and J by 6 bases, with 9 bases left in between. The CDR3 loop is CASSLGQASGELFF. The CDR3 nucleotides are TGTGCCAGCAGCTTAGGGCAGGCGTCCGGGGAGCTGTTTTTT.

The chain uses TRBV7-2 and TRBJ2-7; 9 bases line up with TRBD2. Germline V gene data show CDR1 as SGHTA and CDR2 as FQGNSA. The CDR3 loop spans 15 amino acids. Losses at the gene ends were 5 bases for V and 6 bases for J; bases not matched to a gene: 11. DNA of the CDR3: TGTGCCAGCAGCGCCCCTAGCGGGGTAGGGCTCGAGCAGTACTTC. This translates into CASSAPSGVGLEQYF.

The rearrangement joins TRBV5-1 to TRBJ2-7; 9 bases are a match to TRBD1. The CDR3 is made up of 16 amino acids. Germline lookup yields CDR1 SGHRS and CDR2 YFSETQ. The J segment lost 3 bases and the V segment lost 4 bases, leaving 11 bases of the junction unmatched. CDR3 nucleotide sequence: TGCGCCAGCAGCCCGGGGAGGGACAGGGTTCTCTACGAGCAGTACTTC. Residues: CASSPGRDRVLYEQYF.